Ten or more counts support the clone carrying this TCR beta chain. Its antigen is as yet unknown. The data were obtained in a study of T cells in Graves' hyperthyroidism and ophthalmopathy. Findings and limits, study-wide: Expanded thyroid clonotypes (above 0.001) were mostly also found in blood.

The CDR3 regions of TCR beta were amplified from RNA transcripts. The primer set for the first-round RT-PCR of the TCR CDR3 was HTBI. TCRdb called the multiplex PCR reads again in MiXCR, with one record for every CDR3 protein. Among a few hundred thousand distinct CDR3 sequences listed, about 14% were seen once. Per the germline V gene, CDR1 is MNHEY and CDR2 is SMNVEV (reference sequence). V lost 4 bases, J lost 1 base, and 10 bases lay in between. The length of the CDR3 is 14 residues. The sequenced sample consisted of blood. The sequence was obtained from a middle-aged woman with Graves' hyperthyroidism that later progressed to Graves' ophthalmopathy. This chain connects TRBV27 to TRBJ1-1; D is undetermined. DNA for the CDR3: TGTGCCAGCAGTTCCCAGTCCGGGAACACTGAAGCTTTCTTT. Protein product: CASSSQSGNTEAFF.